These 3 T cell receptor beta chains were all obtained from the same sample, sequenced in a study of blood T cell repertoires in COVID-19. Repertoires were generated with immunoSEQ multiplex PCR, while TCRdb's copy carries only in-frame clones and drops some. The sample has more than 130,000 clones; approximately 90% are singletons. What was sequenced was peripheral blood. These receptors originate from a woman aged 40 to 49 with acute or convalescent COVID-19.

The chain is built from TRBV11-1 and TRBJ2-7, with TRBD1 as a possible D gene (6 bases). The V gene's germline CDR1 is SGHAT and CDR2 FQDESV (reference sequence). Between the trimmed V and J ends, which lost 2 bases and 2 bases, there was a span of 13 bases. The CDR3 is 15 amino acids. The CDR3 coding sequence is TGTGCCAGCAGCTTATGGACAGCCTCTACCTACGAGCAGTACTTC. It codes for CASSLWTASTYEQYF.

The V and J genes are TRBV5-4 and TRBJ1-2; no definite D call. V dropped 0 bases and J dropped 5 bases, with 14 bases sitting between them. The CDR3 extends over 15 amino acids. Germline CDR1 reads SGHNT; CDR2 reads YYREEE (reference sequence). The CDR3 bases are TGTGCCAGCAGCTTGGAGTCTAGCCCGAAGTATGGCTACACCTTC. It translates to CASSLESSPKYGYTF.

The chain links TRBV27 to TRBJ2-7, with 11 nucleotides matching TRBD2. Germline-derived CDR1 and CDR2 are MNHEY and SMNVEV (reference sequence). CDR3 size: 15 residues. J gave up 6 bases and V 3 bases, and 7 bases lay outside the gene matches. The CDR3 protein is CASSLGLAAPIEQYF. The CDR3 DNA reads TGTGCCAGCAGTTTGGGACTAGCGGCTCCTATCGAGCAGTACTTC.